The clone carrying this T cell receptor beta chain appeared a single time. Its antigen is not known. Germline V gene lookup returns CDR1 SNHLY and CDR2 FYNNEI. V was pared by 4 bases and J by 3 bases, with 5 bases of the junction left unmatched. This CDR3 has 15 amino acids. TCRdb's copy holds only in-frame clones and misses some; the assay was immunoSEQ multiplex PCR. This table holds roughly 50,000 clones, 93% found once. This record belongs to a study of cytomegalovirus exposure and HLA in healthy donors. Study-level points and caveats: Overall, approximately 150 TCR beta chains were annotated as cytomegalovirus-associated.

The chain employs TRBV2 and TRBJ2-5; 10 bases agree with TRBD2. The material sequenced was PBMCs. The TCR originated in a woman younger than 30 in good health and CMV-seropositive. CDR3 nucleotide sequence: TGTGCCAGCAGTGGATCGGGACTAGCGAAAGAGACCCAGTACTTC. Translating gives CASSGSGLAKETQYF.